These T cell receptor beta chains were read from a single sample in a study of blood T cell repertoires in COVID-19. Repertoires were generated with immunoSEQ multiplex PCR, while TCRdb's copy carries only in-frame clones and drops some. The data show more than 150,000 clones, with around 87% seen just once and 2.5% held by the top ten. Sequences were obtained from peripheral blood. The receptors were gathered from a middle-aged man with active or convalescent COVID-19. Both conserved end residues are trimmed from each CDR3. Size values are once, few and many counts, or a class for expanded clones, and some rows have none.

J	V	size	CDR3
TRBJ2-7	TRBV4-3	.	ASSQGLSGGASYEQY
TRBJ2-5	TRBV7-2	.	ASSGGLVPQETQY
TRBJ1-1	TRBV28	.	ASSFPGLEAF
TRBJ2-1	TRBV11-2	.	ASSLAEPATSGGKQF
TRBJ1-1	TRBV2	once	ASSELSGLTEAF
TRBJ2-6	TRBV27	.	ASSPTVTSGANVLT
TRBJ2-5	TRBV11-2	once	ASSLRDPEETQY
TRBJ1-6	TRBV19	once	ASSTSRDRVVFSPLH
TRBJ2-4	TRBV19	.	ATQGLAKNIQY
TRBJ2-5	TRBV5-1	.	ASSLDSQETQY
TRBJ2-3	TRBV7-9	.	ASLQGSTDTQY
TRBJ1-3	TRBV6-5	few	ASRRDRAGNTIY
TRBJ2-2	TRBV7-3	few	ASSPTGPGELF
TRBJ2-1	TRBV6-4	.	ASRETGGVSEQF
TRBJ2-3	TRBV28	.	ASSLVIAGGTDTQY
TRBJ2-2	TRBV19	few	ASSIDPDWVTGELF
TRBJ1-1	TRBV5-1	.	ASSLGTGGLEAF
TRBJ2-5	TRBV6-5	.	ASRLSGAPPETQY
TRBJ2-2	TRBV6-5	.	ASSLYTGELF
TRBJ2-2	TRBV5-4	.	ASSPGQGIPGELF